The source of this T cell receptor beta chain is a study of OX40 agonist ivuxolimab in advanced cancers. Study-level information: Hepatocellular carcinoma, melanoma, renal cell or head and neck cancer was diagnosed in the dose-escalation patients.

On this clone itself: The antigen remains unidentified.

Enrollment shut out patients with autoimmune disease history or systemic immunosuppression. Measured with immunoSEQ multiplex PCR; TCRdb has only the in-frame clones, and not every one. The repertoire consists of fewer than 75,000 clones, with about 90% occurring once and the leading ten covering 4%. Trimming took 2 bases from V and 4 from J, leaving 11 bases between them. Germline V gives CDR1 MDHEN, CDR2 SYDVKM. The CDR3 extends over 14 amino acids. Findings of the study overall: Low levels of normalized T-cell clonal expansion also appeared in some nonresponders. Dosing at 0.1 to 3.0 mg/kg was accompanied by clonal expansion of CD4+ and CD8+ blood T cells by week 6.

V usage is TRBV28 and J usage is TRBJ1-1; D unclear. The sample in question was CD4+ or CD8+ T cells sorted from blood, obtained in a trial of the OX40 agonist ivuxolimab. The TCR originated in an adult with an advanced solid tumor such as melanoma, head and neck, liver or kidney cancer. Here the CDR3 reads CASSLGDLGTEAFF. The DNA for the CDR3 is TGTGCCAGCAGTTTAGGTGACCTGGGCACTGAAGCTTTCTTT.